The count of the clone carrying this TCR beta chain is one. Antigen: not known. Execution of the assay was at deep level. The data were produced by immunoSEQ multiplex PCR, yet TCRdb's version contains in-frame clones alone and is incomplete. Among over a million clones listed, 96% were seen once. This sample is drawn from a study of shared clonotypes between healthy human individuals. Findings and limits, study-wide: Non-shared clonotypes displayed generation probabilities falling below those of clonotypes present in all four donors. Relative to memory subsets, naive subsets generally showed larger estimated richness.

Sequenced material: naive CD4+ T cells sorted from blood. Subset here: CD45RA+ positively selected. This TCR derives from a man aged 30 to 39 in good health.

This CDR3 reads CASSLNADRGYEQYF. The CDR3 region has the DNA TGTGCCAGCAGCTTAAATGCGGACAGGGGGTACGAGCAGTACTTC. The chain is built from TRBV5-4 and TRBJ2-7, with 10 bases lining up with TRBD1. Trimming removed 2 bases from V and 4 bases from J; junction bases left unmatched: 6. Germline V gene data show CDR1 as SGHNT and CDR2 as YYREEE (reference sequence). This CDR3 spans 15 amino acids.